The clone carrying this TCR beta chain appeared once. Data came from immunoSEQ multiplex PCR; TCRdb stores just in-frame clones and leaves some out. The sample lists a few hundred thousand clones; 75% to 90% were seen once. This specimen belongs to a study of blood T cell repertoires in COVID-19. Study-level background: T cells, B-cell-depleted T cells, or PBMCs provided the cDNA or gDNA that served as material.

The CDR3 has 17 residues. The J gene is TRBJ2-2, the V gene TRBV21-1; TRBD2 was called by the table and not checked on the DNA. TRBV21-1 is labeled a pseudogene. The sequence was obtained from a woman aged 25 to 45 with active or convalescent COVID-19. The specimen was peripheral blood. The CDR3 bases are TGTGCCAGCAGCAAAGAAAGGGGACTAGCGGGGGGCGGGGAGCTGTTTTTT. This codes for CASSKERGLAGGGELFF.